The 29 T cell receptor beta chains presented below share a single source sample, sequenced in a study of shared clonotypes between healthy human individuals. Profiling relied on immunoSEQ multiplex PCR, and the TCRdb table lists in-frame clones only, not all of them. Here the sample spans about 1.5 million clones, 98% being singletons. Material for sequencing was naive CD4+ T cells sorted from blood. Subset given: CD45RA+ positively selected. The source is a man between 25 and 39 years old in good health.

The J gene is TRBJ2-3, the V gene TRBV9, with 10 positions matching TRBD2. V dropped 0 bases and J dropped 2; count of bases not matched to a gene: 6. Germline CDR1 reads SGDLS; CDR2 reads YYNGEE. This CDR3 is built from 17 residues. The DNA of the CDR3 is TGTGCCAGCAGCGTAGCTGGCGGACTAGCGGCCACAGATACGCAGTATTTT. This encodes CASSVAGGLAATDTQYF.

As DNA, the CDR3 is TGTGCCACCAGCAGAGACCCCGGGACTAGCGGGAGCTACGAGCAGTACTTC. Translating gives CATSRDPGTSGSYEQYF. This chain uses TRBV15 with TRBJ2-7; 14 bases agree with TRBD2. Losses at the gene ends were 0 bases for V and 3 bases for J; bases not matched to a gene: 4. The CDR3 totals 17 residues. CDR1 LNHNV and CDR2 YYDKDF come from the germline V gene (reference sequence).

CDR3: CAGGGSGTPREQYF. In DNA form, the CDR3 reads TGTGCCGGGGGGGGAAGCGGCACGCCGCGGGAGCAGTACTTC. The gene calls are TRBV2 and TRBJ2-7, with 7 bases matching TRBD2. V trimming: 11 bases; J trimming: 7 bases; junction bases outside the gene matches: 17. The CDR3 totals 14 residues. The germline V gene has CDR1 SNHLY and CDR2 FYNNEI. The full variable domain, in which reference TRBV2 and TRBJ2-7 provide the parts outside the CDR3, is EPEVTQTPSHQVTQMGQEVILRCVPISNHLYFYWYRQILGQKVEFLVSFYNNEISEKSEIFDDQFSVERPDGSNFTLKIRSTKLEDSAMYFCAGGGSGTPREQYFGPGTRLTVT.

The DNA of the CDR3 is TGTGCCAGTAGTAGCTCGGGACTAGCGACTGGAGATACGCAGTATTTT. Protein sequence: CASSSSGLATGDTQYF. This rearrangement joins TRBV19 to TRBJ2-3; the match to TRBD2 covers 10 bases. This CDR3 spans 16 amino acids. The germline CDR1 and CDR2 sequences are LNHDA and SQIVND (reference sequence). Trimming removed 4 bases from V and 5 bases from J; junction bases left unmatched: 9. The whole variable domain, filled in from reference TRBV19 and TRBJ2-3, reads DGGITQSPKYLFRKEGQNVTLSCEQNLNHDAMYWYRQDPGQGLRLIYYSQIVNDFQKGDIAEGYSVSREKKESFPLTVTSAQKNPTAFYLCASSSSGLATGDTQYFGPGTRLTVL.

CDR3 residues: CASGLAGGMNTGELFF. The CDR3 DNA follows: TGTGCCAGCGGGCTAGCGGGAGGGATGAACACCGGGGAGCTGTTTTTT. The V call is TRBV28, the J call TRBJ2-2; TRBD2 matches at 12 bases. V shed 8 bases and J 1 base; nucleotides not matched to a gene: 5. The CDR3 has 16 residues. Germline lookup yields CDR1 MDHEN and CDR2 SYDVKM.

The rearrangement links TRBV5-4 to TRBJ2-5; D might be TRBD1 (7 bases). Trimming stripped 7 bases from V and 5 bases from J, with 18 bases between. The CDR3 runs 14 residues. Germline lookup yields CDR1 SGHNT and CDR2 YYREEE (reference sequence). The CDR3 DNA reads as TGTGCCAGCGGAAAGACAGCAGGGGGGGAGACCCAGTACTTC. Encoded protein: CASGKTAGGETQYF.

Here the CDR3 reads CASSVVGQSGGELFF. The CDR3 nucleotides are TGTGCCAGCAGCGTAGTTGGTCAGTCCGGAGGGGAGCTGTTTTTT. The chain links TRBV9 to TRBJ2-2, with unresolved D. V was trimmed by 0 bases and J by 8 bases, leaving 14 bases between them. The CDR3 loop spans 15 amino acids. The germline V gene has CDR1 SGDLS and CDR2 YYNGEE. Together with reference TRBV9 and TRBJ2-2, the CDR3 gives the full variable domain: DSGVTQTPKHLITATGQRVTLRCSPRSGDLSVYWYQQSLDQGLQFLIQYYNGEERAKGNILERFSAQQFPDLHSELNLSSLELGDSALYFCASSVVGQSGGELFFGEGSRLTVL.

This CDR3 is CAISRPGAEQYF. DNA of the CDR3: TGTGCCATCAGTCGTCCCGGGGCCGAGCAGTACTTC. The V and J genes are TRBV10-3 and TRBJ2-7, with D perhaps TRBD1 or TRBD2 (5 bases each). Trimming cost V 5 bases and J 6 bases, with 11 bases left between them. The CDR3 totals 12 residues. Germline V CDR1 and CDR2: ENHRY, SYGVKD.

V gene TRBV9 combines with J gene TRBJ1-5, with 8 positions matching TRBD1. The germline V gene has CDR1 SGDLS and CDR2 YYNGEE. Trimming cost V 2 bases and J 6 bases; bases outside gene matches: 7. This CDR3 contains 15 residues. CDR3 region: CASSVSTGDGQPQHF. The CDR3 DNA is TGTGCCAGCAGCGTGTCGACAGGGGACGGTCAGCCCCAGCATTTT.

The chain uses TRBV5-5 and TRBJ2-3; no clear D. The CDR3 is 12 amino acids. Germline CDR1 SGHKS, CDR2 YYEKEE (reference sequence). V lost 4 bases, J lost 4 bases, and 7 bases lay in between. The CDR3 is CASSLVPDTQYF. The CDR3 DNA reads TGTGCCAGCAGCCTCGTTCCAGATACGCAGTATTTT.

J is TRBJ2-1 and V is TRBV5-1, with D possibly being TRBD1 (5 bases). CDR1 is SGHRS, CDR2 YFSETQ, per germline. V lost 3 bases and J lost 0, with 10 bases in between. The CDR3 is made up of 15 amino acids. CDR3 residues: CASSSLDSSYNEQFF. The CDR3 DNA reads as TGCGCCAGCAGCTCCCTAGACAGCTCCTACAATGAGCAGTTCTTC.

The gene calls are TRBV27 and TRBJ1-1; 8 bases align to TRBD1. The CDR3 covers 16 residues. The germline V gene encodes CDR1 MNHEY and CDR2 SMNVEV (reference sequence). V lost 2 bases to trimming and J lost 3 bases; unmatched junction nucleotides: 8. For the CDR3, the DNA is TGTGCCAGCAGTTTAGGGCCAGGGGGCGCGGACACTGAAGCTTTCTTT. Its protein product is CASSLGPGGADTEAFF.

This chain connects TRBV15 to TRBJ2-3; TRBD1 is a possible D gene (6 bases). V lost 1 base and J 6 bases, leaving 17 bases between the germline ends. Germline loops: CDR1 LNHNV, CDR2 YYDKDF (reference sequence). The length of the CDR3 is 16 residues. CDR3 DNA sequence: TGTGCCACCAGCAGAGGAACTGGCGAGGGGGACGATACGCAGTATTTT. Translating it yields CATSRGTGEGDDTQYF.

The chain uses TRBV21-1 and TRBJ2-5; TRBD1 was called by the table and not checked on the DNA. TRBV21-1 is a known pseudogene. The CDR3 sequence is 17 residues long. CDR3 DNA: TGTGCCAGCAGCACACGACGGGACACGGTACGGGTAAAGACCCAGTACTTC. Protein: CASSTRRDTVRVKTQYF.

The V gene is TRBV4-3, the J gene TRBJ2-2; no clear D. The CDR3 is 15 amino acids. Germline V lookup: CDR1 LGHNA, CDR2 YSLEER. Trimming stripped 0 bases from V and 3 bases from J, with 8 bases between. The CDR3 DNA is TGCGCCAGCAGCCAAGAGAGTCGGTACACCGGGGAGCTGTTTTTT. Translation gives CASSQESRYTGELFF.

The chain employs TRBV19 and TRBJ1-5; D is uncertain. The CDR3 is made up of 15 amino acids. Germline values: CDR1 LNHDA, CDR2 SQIVND (reference sequence). V lost 6 bases to trimming and J lost 7 bases, with 19 bases between them. The CDR3 region has the DNA TGTGCCAGTAGAAACGGACCACTCCGGGAACAGCCCCAGCATTTT. Protein: CASRNGPLREQPQHF.

The rearrangement links TRBV6-5 to TRBJ2-5; no clear D gene. Trimming took 4 bases from V and 5 from J, leaving 20 bases between them. The CDR3 has 16 residues. CDR1 is MNHEY, CDR2 SVGAGI, per germline. CDR3 bases: TGTGCCAGCAGTTCCGAGGTTGAACCCGAGGATGAGACCCAGTACTTC. Translated: CASSSEVEPEDETQYF.

The chain recombines TRBV7-2 with TRBJ1-1; D ambiguous. The CDR3 totals 16 residues. Between the trimmed V and J ends, which lost 2 bases and 0 bases, there was a span of 13 bases. Looked up from germline, CDR1 is SGHTA and CDR2 is FQGNSA. The CDR3 protein is CASSLPIEGLNTEAFF. CDR3 nucleotides: TGTGCCAGCAGCTTACCCATCGAAGGACTGAACACTGAAGCTTTCTTT.

About this clone: Other DNA sequences in this specimen translate into the identical CDR3. This sequence joins TRBV19 and TRBJ2-7; D gene unclear. The germline gives CDR1 LNHDA, CDR2 SQIVND (reference sequence). V shed 5 bases and J shed 0 bases, with 5 bases lying between them. This CDR3 comprises 12 residues. CDR3 amino acids: CASSGPSYEQYF. The CDR3 DNA follows: TGTGCCAGTAGTGGGCCCTCCTACGAGCAGTACTTC.

V gene TRBV7-8 combines with J gene TRBJ1-5; D is possibly TRBD1 (6 bases). V lost 4 bases and J lost 4, with 11 bases in between. The germline CDR1 and CDR2 sequences are SGHVS and FQNEAQ. The CDR3 extends over 14 amino acids. CDR3 sequence reads: CASSSRQDNQPQHF. CDR3 sequence (DNA): TGTGCCAGCAGCTCCCGACAGGATAATCAGCCCCAGCATTTT.

The chain has TRBV2 and TRBJ2-6; D gene unclear. Germline CDR1 SNHLY, CDR2 FYNNEI. V lost 6 bases to trimming and J lost 0 bases, with 9 bases between them. The CDR3 has 15 amino acids. The CDR3 sequence: CASRGIRSGANVLTF. The CDR3 DNA is TGTGCCAGCAGAGGGATCCGCTCTGGGGCCAACGTCCTGACTTTC.

The chain uses TRBV30 and TRBJ1-1; the D is unclear. The length of the CDR3 is 14 residues. The germline gives CDR1 GTSNPN, CDR2 SVGIG (reference sequence). Trimming left V 4 bases short and J 1 base short, with 13 bases between. Here the CDR3 DNA reads TGTGCCTGGACGTTCAAGGGATGGAACACTGAAGCTTTCTTT. It yields the protein CAWTFKGWNTEAFF.

The chain combines TRBV10-3 with TRBJ2-1; 11 bases match TRBD2. The CDR3 is made up of 16 amino acids. Germline values: CDR1 ENHRY, CDR2 SYGVKD. V was clipped by 5 bases and J by 6 bases; unmatched bases: 9. The CDR3 DNA follows: TGTGCCATCAGTCTTAGCGGGAGGGCCTTAAGCAATGAGCAGTTCTTC. Its translation: CAISLSGRALSNEQFF.

The chain recombines TRBV9 with TRBJ2-5, with TRBD2 identical over 9 bases. CDR1 SGDLS and CDR2 YYNGEE come from the germline V gene. The trim removed 4 bases at V and 1 base at J, leaving 8 bases unmatched. The CDR3 has 16 amino acids. DNA for the CDR3: TGTGCCAGCAGCTTCCCCACTAGCGGGTCCCAAGAGACCCAGTACTTC. This encodes CASSFPTSGSQETQYF.

V is TRBV5-4 and J is TRBJ2-1, with 11 positions matching TRBD2. This CDR3 has 17 residues. CDR1 is SGHNT, CDR2 YYREEE, per germline (reference sequence). With V trimmed by 5 bases and J by 1 base, 8 bases remained unmatched. CDR3 sequence: CASRSGTSGFSYNEQFF. In nucleotides, the CDR3 is TGTGCCAGCAGGTCCGGGACTAGCGGCTTTTCCTACAATGAGCAGTTCTTC. The variable domain in full, completed from reference TRBV5-4 and TRBJ2-1, reads ETGVTQSPTHLIKTRGQQVTLRCSSQSGHNTVSWYQQALGQGPQFIFQYYREEENGRGNFPPRFSGLQFPNYSSELNVNALELDDSALYLCASRSGTSGFSYNEQFFGPGTRLTVL.

This sequence joins TRBV30 and TRBJ2-2, with D hard to call. Germline V gene data show CDR1 as GTSNPN and CDR2 as SVGIG (reference sequence). This CDR3 contains 14 residues. Trimming left V 3 bases short and J 1 base short, with 9 bases between. The CDR3 DNA sequence: TGTGCCTGGAGGGTAAAGGGGAACACCGGGGAGCTGTTTTTT. This sequence encodes CAWRVKGNTGELFF.

This clone came up once. This chain uses TRBV10-2 with TRBJ2-7; D is unresolved. V was trimmed by 0 bases and J by 3 bases, leaving 9 bases between them. From germline, CDR1 is WSHSY and CDR2 SAAADI. This CDR3 contains 14 residues. The CDR3 loop is CASSESKQNYEQYF. The CDR3 coding sequence is TGCGCCAGCAGTGAGTCGAAGCAGAACTACGAGCAGTACTTC.

The CDR3 nucleotides are TGTGCCAGCTCACCATTGATGGGGGTAGAAGGAAACACCATATATTTT. Translation: CASSPLMGVEGNTIYF. The gene calls are TRBV18 and TRBJ1-3; the D gene is possibly TRBD1 (5 bases). With 2 bases removed from V and 4 bases from J, the gap between germline ends came to 15 bases. There are 16 residues in the CDR3. The germline gives CDR1 KGHSH, CDR2 LQKENI.

The gene calls are TRBV11-2 and TRBJ1-1; 8 bases align to TRBD1. CDR1 SGHAT and CDR2 FQNNGV come from the germline V gene. The CDR3 loop spans 15 amino acids. V was clipped by 5 bases and J by 2 bases; unmatched bases: 7. CDR3 sequence reads: CASSPWTGINTEAFF. The CDR3 DNA follows: TGTGCCAGCAGCCCCTGGACAGGGATAAACACTGAAGCTTTCTTT.